The clone carrying this TCR beta chain was seen more than once but under ten times. What it binds is unknown. PCR amplification relied on 60 Vbeta primers (plus 13 Jbeta primers). Some clones are missing from TCRdb's copy, which holds only in-frame ones; the method was immunoSEQ multiplex PCR. Of about 120,000 clones listed, more than 65% are singletons. V was clipped by 7 bases and J by 0 bases, with 10 bases between them. The CDR3 runs to 14 residues. CDR1 is SGHAT and CDR2 is FQDESV in the germline V gene (reference sequence). The sample is drawn from a study of cytomegalovirus exposure and HLA in healthy donors. Findings and caveats of the study: Most TCRs appeared rarely, but some public TCRs recurred in many donors.

This sequence was found in a male donor in good health and CMV-seropositive. This chain connects TRBV11-1 to TRBJ2-1, with D possibly matching TRBD2 (5 bases). Material for sequencing was PBMCs. DNA of the CDR3: TGTGCCAGCACCCAGGAGGACTCCTACAATGAGCAGTTCTTC. Residues: CASTQEDSYNEQFF.